The 32 T cell receptor beta chains listed next were all sequenced from one sample in a study of response to subunit inactivated influenza vaccine. MiXCR was run by TCRdb on the RT-PCR reads, yielding one entry per CDR3 protein. The table includes hundreds of thousands of distinct CDR3 sequences, about 15% detected once. Sequenced here: CD4+ T cells sorted from PBMCs, sampled approximately 25 months after vaccination. The source is a man aged 50 to 75 who received an inactivated influenza vaccine.

The chain combines TRBV20-1 with TRBJ2-7, with 11 bases lining up with TRBD1. The V and J ends lost 3 bases and 5 bases, in that order; junction bases with no gene match: 9. The CDR3 covers 15 residues. From germline, CDR1 is DFQATT and CDR2 SNEGSKA (reference sequence). DNA for the CDR3: TGCAGTGCTAGGGGAGGACAGGGGGCGAAGAACGAGCAGTACTTC. Protein sequence: CSARGGQGAKNEQYF.

This clonotype has only a few counts. The V and J genes are TRBV20-1 and TRBJ1-6; 8 bases are a match to TRBD1. The V gene end was trimmed by 2 bases and the J gene end by 6 bases; junction bases not matched to a gene: 3. Germline CDR1 DFQATT, CDR2 SNEGSKA (reference sequence). This CDR3 has 14 amino acids. This chain's CDR3 is CSARLTGGNSPLHF. CDR3 coding DNA: TGCAGTGCTAGACTTACAGGGGGTAATTCACCCCTCCACTTT.

The gene calls are TRBV20-1 and TRBJ2-7, with D perhaps TRBD2 (5 bases). V lost 0 bases, J lost 0 bases, and 9 bases lay in between. CDR3 length equals 14 residues. Germline assignment: CDR1 DFQATT and CDR2 SNEGSKA (reference sequence). The CDR3 loop reads CSARDEGFSYEQYF. Written as DNA, the CDR3 is TGCAGTGCTAGAGATGAGGGTTTCTCCTACGAGCAGTACTTC.

The rearrangement uses TRBV9 and TRBJ2-2; no clear D gene. With 2 bases removed from V and 4 bases from J, the gap between germline ends came to 12 bases. In germline, CDR1 is SGDLS, CDR2 YYNGEE. CDR3 length equals 15 residues. CDR3 bases: TGTGCCAGCAGCGTCCTCGCCCTGGGCACCGGGGAGCTGTTTTTT. It codes for CASSVLALGTGELFF.

This clonotype has ten or more counts. V is TRBV4-1 and J is TRBJ2-7; 7 bases are shared with TRBD2. The CDR3 totals 16 residues. The J segment lost 6 bases and the V segment lost 0 bases, leaving 11 bases of the junction unmatched. The germline V gene has CDR1 MGHRA and CDR2 YSYEKL. The CDR3 region is CASSQDVAWRGSEQYF. For the CDR3, the DNA is TGCGCCAGCAGCCAAGATGTAGCGTGGCGGGGGAGCGAGCAGTACTTC.

At least ten counts were recorded for this clonotype. V gene TRBV7-3 combines with J gene TRBJ2-2; TRBD1 might be the D (7 bases). The V end was cut by 6 bases, the J end by 6 bases, with 14 bases between. Per germline, CDR1 SGHTA and CDR2 FQGTGA. The CDR3 sequence is 14 residues long. CDR3 amino acids: CASSSGGGSGELFF. CDR3 DNA sequence: TGTGCCAGCAGTTCAGGGGGAGGATCCGGGGAGCTGTTTTTT.

This rearrangement joins TRBV12-3 or TRBV12-4 to TRBJ2-3; tentatively, D is TRBD1 or TRBD2 (5 bases each). The CDR3 totals 12 residues. V was cut by 5 bases and J by 7 bases, with 10 bases left in between. The CDR3 loop reads CASSPGGHTQYF. CDR3 sequence (DNA): TGTGCCAGCAGTCCTGGGGGACATACGCAGTATTTT.

This chain links TRBV5-1 with TRBJ2-3; the match to TRBD2 covers 10 bases. The CDR3 runs 14 residues. Germline CDR1 and CDR2: SGHRS and YFSETQ. V lost 7 bases and J lost 2; bases outside the gene matches: 4. This CDR3 reads CASRSGGDTDTQYF. CDR3 sequence (DNA): TGCGCCAGCCGCAGCGGGGGGGACACAGATACGCAGTATTTT.

The sample holds many counts of this clonotype. The CDR3 DNA reads as TGTGCCAGCAGTCCCCGGGGGGAAAAACTGTTTTTT. Translation gives CASSPRGEKLFF. V and J are TRBV6-5 and TRBJ1-4; tentatively, D is TRBD1 (5 bases). Germline V CDR1 and CDR2: MNHEY, SVGAGI. This CDR3 is 12 amino acids long. Trimming removed 5 bases from V and 8 bases from J, with 9 bases in between.

This clonotype showed up just a few times. The chain is built from TRBV29-1 and TRBJ2-1, with 12 bases identical to TRBD2. In germline, CDR1 is SQVTM, CDR2 ANQGSEA. The CDR3 consists of 13 residues. The V and J ends lost 6 bases and 8 bases, in that order; junction bases with no gene match: 5. In nucleotides, the CDR3 is TGCAGCGTCCCGGGACTAGCGGGTCATGAGCAGTTCTTC. This sequence encodes CSVPGLAGHEQFF.

This clonotype was detected many times. The chain employs TRBV6-1 and TRBJ2-4; D is ambiguous. V was shortened by 3 bases and J by 0 bases, with 12 bases between the two germline ends. CDR1 MNHNS and CDR2 SASEGT come from the germline V gene. The CDR3 is 16 amino acids. Written as DNA, the CDR3 is TGTGCCAGCAGTGAGGAGCAGGTCCTAGCCAAAAACATTCAGTACTTC. It translates to CASSEEQVLAKNIQYF.

This clonotype was counted only a few times. V and J are TRBV3-1 and TRBJ2-5; no clear D. This CDR3 region has 12 residues. Deletions cut 0 bases from V and 5 bases from J, with 4 bases between. Germline CDR1 LGHDT, CDR2 YNNKEL (reference sequence). In nucleotides, the CDR3 is TGTGCCAGCAGCCAAGAACGGGAGACCCAGTACTTC. It codes for CASSQERETQYF.

The chain joins TRBV5-1 to TRBJ2-1; TRBD1 aligns across 7 bases. The CDR3 is 14 amino acids. CDR1 is SGHRS and CDR2 is YFSETQ in the germline V gene. After removal of 3 bases from V and 5 bases from J, the junction contained 5 bases not matched to a gene. This CDR3 reads CASSSGQHNNEQFF. The CDR3 DNA reads TGCGCCAGCAGCTCGGGACAGCATAACAATGAGCAGTTCTTC.

The sample holds a few counts of this clonotype. The chain combines TRBV5-6 with TRBJ2-1; D call uncertain. CDR1 SGHDT and CDR2 YYEEEE come from the germline V gene. Trimming left V 1 base short and J 1 base short, with 12 bases between. The CDR3 runs 16 residues. The CDR3 loop reads CASSLRNRVSYNEQFF. CDR3 bases: TGTGCCAGCAGCTTGCGTAATAGGGTGTCCTACAATGAGCAGTTCTTC.

This clonotype has just a few counts. This chain joins TRBV5-1 and TRBJ2-5, with no clear D. From germline, CDR1 is SGHRS and CDR2 YFSETQ. V shed 1 base and J shed 1 base, with 5 bases lying between them. The CDR3 length is 13 residues. This chain's CDR3 is CASSLYGQETQYF. The DNA of the CDR3 is TGCGCCAGCAGCTTGTACGGCCAAGAGACCCAGTACTTC.

This clonotype was seen more than once but under ten times. This rearrangement joins TRBV5-1 to TRBJ2-3; TRBD2 is a possible D gene (7 bases). Deletions cut 4 bases from V and 4 bases from J, with 19 bases between. Germline CDR1 is SGHRS and CDR2 is YFSETQ. The length of the CDR3 is 16 residues. The CDR3 spells CASSPRSRGAADTQYF. In DNA, the CDR3 is TGCGCCAGCAGCCCACGGTCCCGGGGGGCAGCAGATACGCAGTATTTT.

The chain recombines TRBV3-1 with TRBJ1-5; tentatively, D is TRBD1 (5 bases). V gave up 2 bases and J gave up 1 base, with 9 bases separating them. The CDR3 consists of 15 residues. Looked up from germline, CDR1 is LGHDT and CDR2 is YNNKEL (reference sequence). The CDR3 is CASSQTWGSNQPQHF. DNA of the CDR3: TGTGCCAGCAGCCAAACGTGGGGGAGCAATCAGCCCCAGCATTTT.

This chain links TRBV29-1 with TRBJ1-2, with no clear D. Looked up from germline, CDR1 is SQVTM and CDR2 is ANQGSEA. This CDR3 is built from 11 residues. V lost 2 bases, J lost 6 bases, and 7 bases lay in between. The DNA for the CDR3 is TGCAGCGTTGAAACTGGGAATGGCTACACCTTC. It codes for CSVETGNGYTF.

A few counts support this clonotype. The chain joins TRBV4-2 to TRBJ1-6; D possibly corresponds to TRBD1 (5 bases). Deletions cut 0 bases from V and 0 bases from J, with 9 bases between. The V gene's germline CDR1 is LGHNA and CDR2 YNFKEQ. This CDR3 is 17 amino acids long. CDR3 in amino acids: CASSQDSGNSYNSPLHF. The CDR3 DNA reads as TGTGCCAGCAGCCAAGACTCAGGGAACTCCTATAATTCACCCCTCCACTTT.

This clonotype was counted between two and nine times. J is TRBJ1-6 and V is TRBV30; D may be TRBD1 (6 bases). V was clipped by 4 bases and J by 3 bases, with 10 bases between them. The CDR3 consists of 14 residues. Germline values: CDR1 GTSNPN, CDR2 SVGIG (reference sequence). Here the CDR3 DNA reads TGTGCCTGGACCGGGACATTCTATAATTCACCCCTCCACTTT. Translation: CAWTGTFYNSPLHF.

This clonotype has more than one count but fewer than ten. The genes are TRBV20-1 and TRBJ2-5; TRBD2 aligns across 10 bases. Per germline, CDR1 DFQATT and CDR2 SNEGSKA (reference sequence). V lost 5 bases, J lost 4 bases, and 7 bases stayed unmatched. CDR3 size: 14 residues. CDR3 sequence (DNA): TGCAGTGCTCCCCTAGCGGGAGTGGGAGAGACCCAGTACTTC. This encodes CSAPLAGVGETQYF.

V is TRBV6-1 and J is TRBJ2-4; 7 bases align to TRBD1. V trimming: 0 bases; J trimming: 4 bases; junction bases outside the gene matches: 6. CDR3 length: 16 amino acids. Per germline, CDR1 MNHNS and CDR2 SASEGT. In DNA form, the CDR3 reads TGTGCCAGCAGTGAAGCGCTCGGGGACAGAAAAAACATTCAGTACTTC. Its translation is CASSEALGDRKNIQYF.

This clonotype has a handful of counts. This sequence joins TRBV7-8 and TRBJ1-4; D may be TRBD1 (5 bases). Per germline, CDR1 SGHVS and CDR2 FQNEAQ. The V end was cut by 5 bases, the J end by 4 bases, with 23 bases between. The CDR3 totals 18 residues. The CDR3 reads CASSKERREGQDNEKLFF. CDR3 sequence (DNA): TGTGCCAGCAGCAAAGAAAGGAGAGAGGGGCAGGATAATGAAAAACTGTTTTTT.

The chain recombines TRBV29-1 with TRBJ2-1, with 14 bases lining up with TRBD2. With 4 bases clipped from V and 7 bases from J, the junction kept 9 bases outside the gene matches. CDR1 is SQVTM, CDR2 ANQGSEA, per germline. The CDR3 is 16 amino acids. CDR3 residues: CSVAGLAGEMGNEQFF. CDR3 DNA sequence: TGCAGCGTTGCGGGACTAGCGGGAGAGATGGGTAATGAGCAGTTCTTC.

The chain uses TRBV20-1 and TRBJ1-1, with a possible D match to TRBD1 (5 bases). The CDR3 runs to 14 residues. Germline V lookup: CDR1 DFQATT, CDR2 SNEGSKA (reference sequence). The V end was cut by 2 bases, the J end by 1 base, with 11 bases between. The CDR3 DNA follows: TGCAGTGCTAGAAATCAGGGTTCGAACACTGAAGCTTTCTTT. This gives the protein CSARNQGSNTEAFF.

This clonotype was picked up a small number of times. The gene calls are TRBV14 and TRBJ2-7; 9 nucleotides match TRBD1. The V segment lost 4 bases and the J segment 1 base; nucleotides outside the gene matches: 11. The CDR3 has 17 amino acids. Germline V gives CDR1 SGHDN, CDR2 FVKESK. The CDR3 sequence: CASSLRMTGTGSYEQYF. Here the CDR3 DNA reads TGTGCCAGCAGCCTAAGAATGACCGGGACAGGGTCCTACGAGCAGTACTTC.

The rearrangement uses TRBV5-1 and TRBJ2-7; 8 bases map to TRBD1. The CDR3 sequence is 15 residues long. J was trimmed by 2 bases and V by 2 bases; bases with no gene match: 6. Germline V gives CDR1 SGHRS, CDR2 YFSETQ. CDR3 sequence reads: CASSFHPGQAYEQYF. CDR3 in DNA: TGCGCCAGCAGCTTTCATCCGGGACAGGCCTACGAGCAGTACTTC.

The chain combines TRBV29-1 with TRBJ2-7; 8 positions agree with TRBD2. In germline, CDR1 is SQVTM, CDR2 ANQGSEA. The CDR3 spans 14 residues. The V segment lost 7 bases and the J segment 4 bases; nucleotides outside the gene matches: 12. The CDR3 coding sequence is TGCAGCGCCTCCATAACTAGCGGAGAATACGAGCAGTACTTC. Translation: CSASITSGEYEQYF.

This clonotype was counted ten times or more. V is TRBV6-5 and J is TRBJ1-2, with 7 bases lining up with TRBD1. Germline V gene lookup returns CDR1 MNHEY and CDR2 SVGAGI. The CDR3 runs 14 residues. With 2 bases clipped from V and 2 bases from J, the junction kept 2 bases outside the gene matches. CDR3 nucleotides: TGTGCCAGCAGTTACGGGGGACAGAACTATGGCTACACCTTC. This translates into CASSYGGQNYGYTF.

This clonotype was counted between two and nine times. This sequence joins TRBV20-1 and TRBJ2-2; D unresolved. The CDR3 has 14 residues. V shed 3 bases and J shed 3 bases, with 11 bases lying between them. Germline V CDR1 and CDR2: DFQATT, SNEGSKA (reference sequence). The CDR3 bases are TGCAGTGCTAGTGTGTTCGGGCACACCGGGGAGCTGTTTTTT. Protein product: CSASVFGHTGELFF.

This clonotype was counted only a few times. The chain combines TRBV5-1 with TRBJ2-1; weak D call: TRBD2 (6 bases). The V end was cut by 4 bases, the J end by 2 bases, with 10 bases between. CDR1 and CDR2 from the germline V gene are SGHRS and YFSETQ. The CDR3 spans 14 residues. CDR3 sequence: CASSAGSTYNEQFF. The CDR3 nucleotides are TGCGCCAGCAGCGCCGGGAGTACCTACAATGAGCAGTTCTTC.

V gene TRBV6-2 or TRBV6-3 combines with J gene TRBJ2-1, with a possible D match to TRBD2 (6 bases). Looked up from germline, CDR1 is MNHEY and CDR2 is SVGEGT. This CDR3 is 16 amino acids long. V lost 4 bases and J lost 1, with 14 bases in between. The CDR3, as DNA: TGTGCCAGCAGTTTCGGCGGCGGGGTATCCTACAATGAGCAGTTCTTC. It is translated as CASSFGGGVSYNEQFF.